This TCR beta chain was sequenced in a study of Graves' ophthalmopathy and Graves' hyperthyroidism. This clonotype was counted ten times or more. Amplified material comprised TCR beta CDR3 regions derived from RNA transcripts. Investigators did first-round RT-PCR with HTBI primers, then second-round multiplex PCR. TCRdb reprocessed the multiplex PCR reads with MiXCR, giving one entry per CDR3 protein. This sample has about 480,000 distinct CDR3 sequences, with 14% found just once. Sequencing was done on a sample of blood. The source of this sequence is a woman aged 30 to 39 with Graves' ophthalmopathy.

The CDR3 nucleotides read TGTGCCAGCAGTCGCCGCCCCACTACGGGCGAGCAGTACTTC. Amino acid sequence: CASSRRPTTGEQYF. The chain is built from TRBV28 and TRBJ2-7; D is undetermined. The V end was cut by 5 bases, the J end by 6 bases, with 17 bases between. The V gene's germline CDR1 is MDHEN and CDR2 SYDVKM. The CDR3 sequence is 14 residues long.